The 27 T cell receptor beta chains below all came from one sample that was sequenced in a study of T cells after yellow fever vaccination. From the 5' RACE reads, TCRdb called clonotypes with MiXCR, one entry per CDR3 protein. Among under 700,000 distinct CDR3 sequences listed, roughly 17% were seen once. The input for sequencing was PBMCs, taken 5 days after the first yellow fever vaccination. The receptors originated from a man aged 18 to 29 who received the YFV17D yellow fever vaccine.

The V call is TRBV28, the J call TRBJ2-2, with D perhaps TRBD2 (5 bases). Trimming cost V 8 bases and J 6 bases, with 13 bases left between them. In germline, CDR1 is MDHEN, CDR2 SYDVKM. CDR3 length: 13 amino acids. The chain's CDR3 is CASRQRVPGELFF. CDR3 DNA: TGTGCCAGCCGGCAGAGGGTCCCCGGGGAGCTGTTTTTT.

Only a few counts were recorded for this clonotype. The chain employs TRBV11-2 and TRBJ2-3; either TRBD1 or TRBD2 may supply D (5 bases each). CDR1 is SGHAT, CDR2 FQNNGV, per germline. The CDR3 spans 18 residues. Trimming removed 2 bases at V and 5 bases at J, with 23 bases between. The CDR3 reads CASSLRGPVARGQDTQYF. The CDR3 nucleotides are TGTGCCAGCAGCTTACGGGGCCCTGTAGCGAGAGGGCAAGATACGCAGTATTTT.

This clonotype was seen more than once but under ten times. The V and J genes are TRBV5-6 and TRBJ2-2; D is unclear. The CDR3 is 15 amino acids. V was clipped by 0 bases and J by 0 bases, with 6 bases between them. The germline gives CDR1 SGHDT, CDR2 YYEEEE. CDR3 amino acids: CASSLDGANTGELFF. DNA of the CDR3: TGTGCCAGCAGCTTGGATGGTGCGAACACCGGGGAGCTGTTTTTT.

CDR3 in DNA: TGCGCCAGCAGCTTTGGGACCGTTAGTTATGGCTACACCTTC. It is translated as CASSFGTVSYGYTF. V usage is TRBV5-1 and J usage is TRBJ1-2; D perhaps matches TRBD1 (5 bases). Trimming removed 2 bases from V and 5 bases from J, with 13 bases in between. The CDR3 contains 14 residues. The germline V gene has CDR1 SGHRS and CDR2 YFSETQ.

This clonotype was seen a handful of times. This chain uses TRBV5-1 with TRBJ2-3, with 9 bases that match TRBD1. Unmatched junction bases numbered 7, after V lost 3 bases and J lost 2 bases. The CDR3 loop spans 16 amino acids. Germline V gene sequence: CDR1 SGHRS, CDR2 YFSETQ. DNA for the CDR3: TGCGCCAGCAGCTCGGGGACAGGGACTAACACAGATACGCAGTATTTT. Amino acid sequence: CASSSGTGTNTDTQYF.

This chain joins TRBV7-9 and TRBJ2-7; TRBD1 agrees at 7 bases. The V and J ends lost 4 bases and 0 bases, in that order; junction bases with no gene match: 3. The CDR3 spans 14 residues. The V gene's germline CDR1 is SEHNR and CDR2 FQNEAQ (reference sequence). The CDR3 region is CASSWGQSSYEQYF. The CDR3 coding sequence is TGTGCCAGCAGCTGGGGACAGTCCTCCTACGAGCAGTACTTC.

This clonotype was detected only a few times. V usage is TRBV4-2 and J usage is TRBJ2-3, with no clear D. With 1 base removed from V and 1 base from J, the gap between germline ends came to 6 bases. The CDR3 runs to 14 residues. The germline CDR1 and CDR2 sequences are LGHNA and YNFKEQ. The CDR3: CASSQALRTDTQYF. DNA of the CDR3: TGTGCCAGCAGCCAAGCACTTCGCACAGATACGCAGTATTTT.

This clonotype occurred a few times. The chain is built from TRBV7-2 and TRBJ1-2; the match to TRBD1 covers 7 bases. J was trimmed by 5 bases and V by 5 bases; bases with no gene match: 8. Germline V gives CDR1 SGHTA, CDR2 FQGNSA. The CDR3 sequence is 14 residues long. CDR3 amino acids: CASSPETGIYGYTF. In DNA form, the CDR3 reads TGTGCCAGCAGCCCTGAGACAGGGATTTATGGCTACACCTTC.

This clonotype was seen only a few times. The chain uses TRBV4-3 and TRBJ1-4, with a tentative D call TRBD1 (5 bases). The CDR3 sequence is 17 residues long. V lost 2 bases to trimming and J lost 0 bases, with 13 bases between them. Germline V CDR1 and CDR2: LGHNA, YSLEER. CDR3 sequence reads: CASSQSGMGATNEKLFF. The CDR3, as DNA: TGCGCCAGCAGCCAAAGCGGGATGGGGGCAACTAATGAAAAACTGTTTTTT.

J is TRBJ1-1 and V is TRBV7-9; D remains unclear. With 5 bases removed from V and 10 bases from J, the gap between germline ends came to 26 bases. This CDR3 is built from 16 residues. Per the germline V gene, CDR1 is SEHNR and CDR2 is FQNEAQ (reference sequence). The CDR3 sequence: CASSTRWQEVGQGAFF. The CDR3 DNA reads as TGTGCCAGCAGCACAAGATGGCAGGAGGTAGGCCAAGGAGCTTTCTTT.

The chain combines TRBV2 with TRBJ1-4, with TRBD1 as a possible D gene (6 bases). CDR3 length: 14 amino acids. Germline CDR1 SNHLY, CDR2 FYNNEI. V was clipped by 5 bases and J by 7 bases, with 14 bases between them. CDR3: CASSPGTSGEKLFF. For the CDR3, the DNA is TGTGCCAGCAGTCCCGGGACATCGGGTGAAAAACTGTTTTTT.

The V and J genes are TRBV7-2 and TRBJ1-1; no reliable D call. The V end lost 1 base, the J end lost 6 bases, and 9 bases lay between the germline ends. CDR3 size: 13 residues. CDR1 is SGHTA, CDR2 FQGNSA, per germline. The CDR3 here is CASSLDPPAEAFF. The CDR3, as DNA: TGTGCCAGCAGCTTAGACCCCCCCGCTGAAGCTTTCTTT.

This clonotype was recorded many times. The V and J genes are TRBV7-9 and TRBJ2-1; TRBD2 matches 8 bases. Per germline, CDR1 SEHNR and CDR2 FQNEAQ (reference sequence). The CDR3 is 13 residues long. V trimming: 3 bases; J trimming: 8 bases; junction bases outside the gene matches: 3. In DNA form, the CDR3 reads TGTGCCAGCAGCTTCACCGGGGGGGATGAGCAGTTCTTC. Translation: CASSFTGGDEQFF.

This clonotype was recorded many times. This chain uses TRBV9 with TRBJ1-1, with D unresolved. With 0 bases removed from V and 0 bases from J, the gap between germline ends came to 9 bases. This CDR3 contains 15 residues. Germline lookup yields CDR1 SGDLS and CDR2 YYNGEE. DNA of the CDR3: TGTGCCAGCAGCGTAGGAGTGGCCCTGAACACTGAAGCTTTCTTT. Its protein is CASSVGVALNTEAFF. Combining the CDR3 with reference TRBV9 and TRBJ1-1 gives the whole variable domain DSGVTQTPKHLITATGQRVTLRCSPRSGDLSVYWYQQSLDQGLQFLIQYYNGEERAKGNILERFSAQQFPDLHSELNLSSLELGDSALYFCASSVGVALNTEAFFGQGTRLTVV.

CDR3 in amino acids: CASSQYEGGRYYGYTF. CDR3 nucleotides: TGTGCCAGCAGTCAGTACGAGGGCGGGCGTTACTATGGCTACACCTTC. The rearrangement uses TRBV6-2 or TRBV6-3 and TRBJ1-2; D is unclear. Germline V gene data show CDR1 as MNHEY and CDR2 as SVGEGT. V dropped 5 bases and J dropped 3 bases, with 19 bases sitting between them. The CDR3 runs 16 residues.

The V gene is TRBV4-1, the J gene TRBJ1-5; D not certain. V dropped 0 bases and J dropped 0 bases, with 12 bases sitting between them. The germline V gene encodes CDR1 MGHRA and CDR2 YSYEKL. This CDR3 comprises 17 residues. The CDR3 is CASSQDDRHLSNQPQHF. DNA of the CDR3: TGCGCCAGCAGCCAAGATGATCGACACCTTAGCAATCAGCCCCAGCATTTT.

This chain uses TRBV5-4 with TRBJ1-6; 7 positions match TRBD1. V shed 4 bases, J shed 7 bases, and the junction held 5 bases outside the gene matches. Germline lookup yields CDR1 SGHNT and CDR2 YYREEE (reference sequence). CDR3 length: 14 residues. The CDR3 reads CASSPGTVNSPLHF. CDR3 DNA: TGTGCCAGCAGCCCCGGGACAGTAAATTCACCCCTCCACTTT. The full variable domain, with the rest looked up from reference TRBV5-4 and TRBJ1-6, is ETGVTQSPTHLIKTRGQQVTLRCSSQSGHNTVSWYQQALGQGPQFIFQYYREEENGRGNFPPRFSGLQFPNYSSELNVNALELDDSALYLCASSPGTVNSPLHFGNGTRLTVT.

In this sample, this clonotype turned up a few times. The chain recombines TRBV4-1 with TRBJ2-2; D possibly corresponds to TRBD2 (5 bases). Trimming removed 2 bases from V and 4 bases from J, with 8 bases in between. This CDR3 is 14 amino acids long. Germline V gene sequence: CDR1 MGHRA, CDR2 YSYEKL. The CDR3 reads CASSQFTSTGELFF. For the CDR3, the DNA is TGCGCCAGCAGCCAATTTACTAGCACCGGGGAGCTGTTTTTT.

This chain joins TRBV7-9 and TRBJ2-2, with unresolved D. V was cut by 1 base and J by 5 bases, with 8 bases left in between. The CDR3 totals 14 residues. Germline V gene sequence: CDR1 SEHNR, CDR2 FQNEAQ (reference sequence). CDR3 DNA: TGTGCCAGCAGCTTAGTTTCCATGACCGGGGAGCTGTTTTTT. It codes for CASSLVSMTGELFF.

This clonotype was seen only once. The chain recombines TRBV5-4 with TRBJ2-3; TRBD2 aligns across 8 bases. V shed 3 bases, J shed 7 bases, and the junction held 10 bases outside the gene matches. The CDR3 is 15 amino acids. Looked up from germline, CDR1 is SGHNT and CDR2 is YYREEE (reference sequence). The CDR3 nucleotides read TGTGCCAGCAGCTCTGGCGGGGGGCAGGGAAATACGCAGTATTTT. Its translation: CASSSGGGQGNTQYF. The whole variable domain, remainder taken from reference TRBV5-4 and TRBJ2-3, is ETGVTQSPTHLIKTRGQQVTLRCSSQSGHNTVSWYQQALGQGPQFIFQYYREEENGRGNFPPRFSGLQFPNYSSELNVNALELDDSALYLCASSSGGGQGNTQYFGPGTRLTVL.

The V gene is TRBV7-6, the J gene TRBJ2-1, with 9 positions matching TRBD2. In germline, CDR1 is SGHVS, CDR2 FNYEAQ. V lost 5 bases to trimming and J lost 6 bases; unmatched junction nucleotides: 8. This CDR3 is 15 amino acids long. The CDR3 here is CASSPPRGGGNEQFF. For the CDR3, the DNA is TGTGCCAGCAGCCCCCCGCGGGGGGGGGGCAATGAGCAGTTCTTC.

This clonotype was recorded many times. The V and J genes are TRBV7-3 and TRBJ1-1, with a weak D call TRBD1 (6 bases). Trimming cost V 5 bases and J 1 base, with 11 bases left between them. The CDR3 totals 14 residues. Germline loops: CDR1 SGHTA, CDR2 FQGTGA. The CDR3 DNA reads TGTGCCAGCAGCCCCCAGGGGCGGAACACTGAAGCTTTCTTT. It specifies CASSPQGRNTEAFF.

The table lists this clonotype with many counts. The V call is TRBV20-1, the J call TRBJ1-2; D may be TRBD1 (5 bases). The ends were cut back, 3 bases at V and 7 bases at J, with 18 bases in the middle. Germline V lookup: CDR1 DFQATT, CDR2 SNEGSKA (reference sequence). The CDR3 runs to 14 residues. This CDR3 is CSASGDLPSRGYTF. CDR3 sequence (DNA): TGCAGTGCTAGCGGGGACTTACCTTCGCGTGGCTACACCTTC.

The sample holds many counts of this clonotype. This chain connects TRBV7-2 to TRBJ2-3, with TRBD2 as a possible D gene (6 bases). The germline V gene encodes CDR1 SGHTA and CDR2 FQGNSA. V lost 2 bases to trimming and J lost 2 bases, with 14 bases between them. CDR3 size: 16 residues. The DNA for the CDR3 is TGTGCCAGCAGCTTATGGCTGGCGGGGAACACAGATACGCAGTATTTT. Its translation is CASSLWLAGNTDTQYF.

The chain combines TRBV5-6 with TRBJ2-6; D unclear. The CDR3 length is 16 residues. Between the trimmed V and J ends, which lost 2 bases and 0 bases, there was a span of 9 bases. In germline, CDR1 is SGHDT, CDR2 YYEEEE. Written as DNA, the CDR3 is TGTGCCAGCAGCTTACCCGTGGCCTCTGGGGCCAACGTCCTGACTTTC. Encoded protein: CASSLPVASGANVLTF.

This clonotype was seen a few times. The J gene is TRBJ1-5, the V gene TRBV20-1, with 7 bases fitting TRBD1. Germline CDR1 is DFQATT and CDR2 is SNEGSKA (reference sequence). CDR3 length: 14 amino acids. Trimming removed 2 bases from V and 2 bases from J; junction bases left unmatched: 3. As DNA, the CDR3 is TGCAGTGCTAGAAAGGGGGCGCGCAATCAGCCCCAGCATTTT. It codes for CSARKGARNQPQHF.

The chain links TRBV11-2 to TRBJ2-3; 10 nucleotides line up with TRBD1. V lost 5 bases and J lost 6; bases outside the gene matches: 8. This CDR3 has 15 residues. The germline gives CDR1 SGHAT, CDR2 FQNNGV. In nucleotides, the CDR3 is TGTGCCAGCAGCCTATCCGGGACAGGGGCGGATACGCAGTATTTT. Its translation: CASSLSGTGADTQYF.